Shown below are 11 T cell receptor beta chains from a single sample sequenced in a study of identical twins. A single record per CDR3 protein comes from TCRdb applying MiXCR to the 5' RACE reads. The table lists roughly 1.6 million distinct CDR3 sequences, 32% of them singletons, with under 0.35% in the top ten. Sequencing was performed on cord blood. The receptors stem from a newborn girl in good health.

This chain uses TRBV6-1 with TRBJ2-2, with 7 bases aligning to TRBD1. The CDR3 is 18 amino acids. After removal of 7 bases from V and 5 bases from J, the junction contained 19 bases not matched to a gene. Germline V gives CDR1 MNHNS, CDR2 SASEGT. DNA of the CDR3: TGTGCCAGCACCCTACAAATCCCTGCAGGGGGAAGGACCGGGGAGCTGTTTTTT. This encodes CASTLQIPAGGRTGELFF.

In its sample, this clonotype was seen a few times. The chain joins TRBV20-1 to TRBJ2-5, with D tentatively TRBD2 (6 bases). Trimming pared 3 bases from V and 2 bases from J, leaving 13 bases between. The CDR3 covers 14 residues. CDR1 and CDR2 (germline): DFQATT, SNEGSKA (reference sequence). The CDR3 coding sequence is TGCAGTGCTAGTTCCGGGACTTTGCAAGAGACCCAGTACTTC. It yields the protein CSASSGTLQETQYF.

The rearrangement uses TRBV2 and TRBJ2-5, with D tentatively TRBD1 (6 bases). V lost 2 bases, J lost 2 bases, and 12 bases lay in between. Germline V lookup: CDR1 SNHLY, CDR2 FYNNEI. CDR3 length: 15 amino acids. Written as DNA, the CDR3 is TGTGCCAGCAGTGAACTACAGGGTCGGCAAGAGACCCAGTACTTC. Its translation is CASSELQGRQETQYF.

This chain links TRBV20-1 with TRBJ1-5, with D perhaps matching TRBD1 (6 bases). V was pared by 3 bases and J by 6 bases, with 15 bases between. CDR3 length equals 14 residues. Germline loops: CDR1 DFQATT, CDR2 SNEGSKA (reference sequence). CDR3 amino acids: CSASHRAASQPQHF. CDR3 coding DNA: TGCAGTGCTAGCCACAGGGCCGCAAGTCAGCCCCAGCATTTT.

This clonotype was counted at least ten times. This chain links TRBV5-6 with TRBJ2-7; weak D call: TRBD1 (5 bases). The CDR3 contains 12 residues. V lost 4 bases and J lost 3, with 8 bases in between. The germline CDR1 and CDR2 sequences are SGHDT and YYEEEE. CDR3 sequence: CASSNDSYEQYF. CDR3 DNA sequence: TGTGCCAGCAGCAACGACAGCTACGAGCAGTACTTC.

The chain combines TRBV20-1 with TRBJ2-7, with TRBD2 matching 7 bases. Germline V gives CDR1 DFQATT, CDR2 SNEGSKA (reference sequence). The length of the CDR3 is 12 residues. Trimming at V came to 1 base and at J to 6 bases, leaving 3 bases not matched to a gene. CDR3 residues: CSARGTSGEQYF. The CDR3 region has the DNA TGCAGTGCTAGAGGGACTAGTGGCGAGCAGTACTTC.

The sample holds many counts of this clonotype. The V call is TRBV6-5, the J call TRBJ2-1, with TRBD1 matching over 9 bases. With V trimmed by 6 bases and J by 4 bases, 7 bases remained unmatched. Looked up from germline, CDR1 is MNHEY and CDR2 is SVGAGI. The CDR3 spans 15 residues. The CDR3 loop is CASSPGTGFYNEQFF. In nucleotides, the CDR3 is TGTGCCAGCAGCCCCGGGACAGGGTTTTACAATGAGCAGTTCTTC.

This clonotype has a handful of counts. The rearrangement links TRBV15 to TRBJ1-6, with no clear D. The CDR3 extends over 16 amino acids. Germline-derived CDR1 and CDR2 are LNHNV and YYDKDF (reference sequence). The V and J ends lost 0 bases and 4 bases respectively, with 10 bases between them. The CDR3 spells CATSRDVKAYNSPLHF. The DNA for the CDR3 is TGTGCCACCAGCAGAGATGTGAAAGCTTATAATTCACCCCTCCACTTT.

The genes are TRBV6-6 and TRBJ1-5; D not resolved. The V gene's germline CDR1 is MNHNY and CDR2 SVGAGI (reference sequence). There are 13 residues in the CDR3. The V end lost 8 bases, the J end lost 3 bases, and 11 bases lay between the germline ends. The CDR3 region is CASGNLPNQPQHF. The CDR3 DNA follows: TGTGCCAGCGGCAATCTTCCCAATCAGCCCCAGCATTTT.

This CDR3 reads CSAGSKRGYTF. CDR3 in DNA: TGCAGTGCTGGCTCGAAACGAGGCTACACCTTC. The J gene is TRBJ1-2, the V gene TRBV20-1, with D unclear. V gave up 5 bases and J gave up 8 bases, with 12 bases separating them. This CDR3 is built from 11 residues. The germline V gene encodes CDR1 DFQATT and CDR2 SNEGSKA (reference sequence).

This chain uses TRBV29-1 with TRBJ1-3; D remains unclear. Per germline, CDR1 SQVTM and CDR2 ANQGSEA. The germline V and J ends were trimmed by 2 bases and 4 bases, with 6 bases remaining between them. CDR3 size: 12 residues. DNA for the CDR3: TGCAGCGTTGAAATGGGGGGAAACACCATATATTTT. Amino acids: CSVEMGGNTIYF.